What follows are 24 T cell receptor beta chains derived from one specimen sequenced in a study of CXCR3-negative and CXCR3-positive naive CD8 T cells. The libraries of TRB cDNA were constructed through 5' RACE using UMI labels. TCRdb re-called the 5' RACE reads and shows each CDR3 protein once, DNA omitted. The sample data list roughly 48,000 distinct CDR3 sequences. What was sequenced was memory CD8+ T cells from blood. The receptor source for this set is a human donor in good health. Some clones in this sample may be carry-over from other donors' samples.

CDR3 region: CASSDRDRPYEQYF. This chain links TRBV18 with TRBJ2-7; the D gene TCRdb calls, TRBD1, cannot be checked with no DNA. From germline, CDR1 is KGHSH and CDR2 LQKENI. The CDR3 runs 14 residues.

This sequence joins TRBV25-1 and TRBJ2-3. Per germline, CDR1 MGHDK and CDR2 SYGVNS. There are 11 residues in the CDR3. CDR3 sequence reads: CASSASDTQYF.

The chain has TRBV13 and TRBJ1-1; checking the TCRdb D call of TRBD1 is not possible without DNA. The CDR3 consists of 11 residues. Per germline, CDR1 PRHDT and CDR2 FYEKMQ (reference sequence). CDR3 region: CASSLEGGAFF.

The rearrangement joins TRBV13 to TRBJ2-3; the D call of TRBD1 rests on TCRdb alone, since no DNA is present to check it. The CDR3 has 16 amino acids. CDR1 is PRHDT, CDR2 FYEKMQ, per germline (reference sequence). The CDR3 reads CASSPEDGTSTDTQYF.

The V gene is TRBV27, the J gene TRBJ1-6; the TCRdb D gene call, TRBD1, has no DNA to confirm it. Per germline, CDR1 MNHEY and CDR2 SMNVEV (reference sequence). CDR3 length equals 14 residues. The CDR3: CASSRRQGNSPLHF.

The rearrangement joins TRBV9 to TRBJ2-2. CDR1 SGDLS and CDR2 YYNGEE come from the germline V gene. The length of the CDR3 is 12 residues. CDR3 in amino acids: CASSWNTGELFF.

The V gene is TRBV13, the J gene TRBJ2-1; with no DNA, the TCRdb D assignment of TRBD2 cannot be verified. The CDR3 runs 15 residues. Germline loops: CDR1 PRHDT, CDR2 FYEKMQ (reference sequence). CDR3 sequence: CASSTLAETYNEQFF.

This chain joins TRBV12-3 or TRBV12-4 and TRBJ1-2. The CDR3 spans 12 residues. The CDR3 loop reads CATSHQNYGYTF.

The V gene is TRBV6-6, the J gene TRBJ2-1; without DNA, the TCRdb call of TRBD2 cannot be checked. Germline CDR1 reads MNHNY; CDR2 reads SVGAGI (reference sequence). The CDR3 spans 16 residues. The CDR3 spells CASSYIAGDSYNEQFF.

The chain carries TRBV27 and TRBJ2-7. Germline V gives CDR1 MNHEY, CDR2 SMNVEV (reference sequence). The length of the CDR3 is 13 residues. This CDR3 is CASSMGGTYEQYF.

The chain couples TRBV29-1 to TRBJ2-7; without DNA, the TCRdb call of TRBD1 cannot be checked. The CDR3 length is 13 residues. Germline V lookup: CDR1 SQVTM, CDR2 ANQGSEA. This chain's CDR3 is CSVAPRVGAEQYF.

The rearrangement links TRBV14 to TRBJ2-3; TCRdb outputs TRBD1, but without DNA this stays unchecked. From germline, CDR1 is SGHDN and CDR2 FVKESK. The CDR3 contains 17 residues. CDR3 sequence: CASSQDLGVGVADTQYF.

J is TRBJ2-7 and V is TRBV29-1; there is no DNA to check the TCRdb D call of TRBD1. The CDR3 covers 15 residues. Germline CDR1 reads SQVTM; CDR2 reads ANQGSEA. The CDR3 is CSVEIPSPGGIEQYF.

The rearrangement links TRBV7-9 to TRBJ2-1. The germline CDR1 and CDR2 sequences are SEHNR and FQNEAQ (reference sequence). This CDR3 spans 15 amino acids. Here the CDR3 reads CASSPFSSSYNEQFF.

V usage is TRBV12-3 or TRBV12-4 and J usage is TRBJ2-1. The CDR3 runs 12 residues. The CDR3 here is CASRPVRNEQFF.

Measured by frequency, this clonotype is medium-sized. The chain couples TRBV27 to TRBJ2-1; TCRdb gives TRBD2 as the D gene, but with no DNA this cannot be confirmed. The CDR3 consists of 12 residues. The germline gives CDR1 MNHEY, CDR2 SMNVEV (reference sequence). The chain's CDR3 is CASSGTNNEQFF.

The V and J genes are TRBV5-1 and TRBJ2-7; TCRdb returns TRBD1, unconfirmable since there is no DNA. In germline, CDR1 is SGHRS, CDR2 YFSETQ. The CDR3 is made up of 12 amino acids. The CDR3 here is CASSWGGDEQYF.

The V gene is TRBV14, the J gene TRBJ2-4; the TRBD1 assignment by TCRdb is unverifiable without DNA. The germline gives CDR1 SGHDN, CDR2 FVKESK. CDR3 length equals 16 residues. The CDR3 is CASSQSSGRRKNIQYF.

The chain uses TRBV12-3 or TRBV12-4 and TRBJ2-5; TCRdb lists TRBD2, though no DNA is available to test this call. The CDR3 has 19 amino acids. CDR3 amino acids: CASSPVGPGLAGIQETQYF.

This chain uses TRBV4-3 with TRBJ2-7; TCRdb's D call of TRBD1 is untestable without DNA. The CDR3 is 13 amino acids. Germline loops: CDR1 LGHNA, CDR2 YSLEER. The CDR3 protein is CASSQGDSYEQYF.

This clonotype ranks as medium-sized in terms of frequency. V and J are TRBV6-4 and TRBJ2-1; TCRdb's assignment of TRBD2 cannot be checked, as there is no DNA. The CDR3 covers 13 residues. CDR1 is MRHNA, CDR2 SNTAGT, per germline. The CDR3 protein is CASSDSVEGEQFF.

This chain links TRBV11-2 with TRBJ2-5. The CDR3 loop spans 11 amino acids. The germline V gene encodes CDR1 SGHAT and CDR2 FQNNGV. CDR3 residues: CASSLVGTQYF.

The rearrangement links TRBV5-6 to TRBJ2-5. This CDR3 has 14 amino acids. Per the germline V gene, CDR1 is SGHDT and CDR2 is YYEEEE. This chain's CDR3 is CASSSRQAQETQYF.

In terms of frequency, this clonotype is large. The chain couples TRBV11-2 to TRBJ1-2; TCRdb gives TRBD1 as the D gene, but with no DNA this cannot be confirmed. CDR1 and CDR2 (germline): SGHAT, FQNNGV. CDR3 length equals 13 residues. CDR3: CASGPEGVFGYTF.